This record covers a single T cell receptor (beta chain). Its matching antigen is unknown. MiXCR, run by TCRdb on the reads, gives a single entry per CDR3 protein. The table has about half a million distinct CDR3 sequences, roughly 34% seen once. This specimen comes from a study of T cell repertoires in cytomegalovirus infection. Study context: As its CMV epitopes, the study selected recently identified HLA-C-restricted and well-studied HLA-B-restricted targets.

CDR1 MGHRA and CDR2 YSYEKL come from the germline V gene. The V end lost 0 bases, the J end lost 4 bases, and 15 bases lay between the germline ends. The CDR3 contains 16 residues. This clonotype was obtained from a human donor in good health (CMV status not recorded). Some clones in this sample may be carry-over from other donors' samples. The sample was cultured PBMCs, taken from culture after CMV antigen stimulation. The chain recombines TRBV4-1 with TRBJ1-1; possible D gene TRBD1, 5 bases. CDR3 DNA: TGCGCCAGCAGCCAAGATTTTGGAGGGGCAGGCACTGAAGCTTTCTTT. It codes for CASSQDFGGAGTEAFF.